Sequencing of this T cell receptor beta chain was carried out in a study of shared clonotypes between healthy human individuals. Profiled with immunoSEQ multiplex PCR; TCRdb holds only in-frame clones, not every one. The sample lists about 1.1 million clones; approximately 77% were seen once. The CDR3 has 15 amino acids. The V and J ends lost 0 bases and 2 bases respectively, with 10 bases between them. Germline CDR1 and CDR2: SGDLS and YYNGEE. The chain recombines TRBV9 with TRBJ2-3; possible D gene TRBD1, 6 bases. The source is a man younger than 35 in good health. Some clones in this sample may be carry-over from other donors' samples. Sequenced material: memory CD4+ T cells from PBMCs. Subset noted: CD45RA-negative fraction. CDR3 bases: TGTGCCAGCAGCGTAGGGGGGCGCCCCACAGATACGCAGTATTTT. It encodes CASSVGGRPTDTQYF.